The clone carrying this T cell receptor (beta chain) was seen once. Germline V CDR1 and CDR2: ENHRY, SYGVKD. V dropped 6 bases and J dropped 4; count of bases not matched to a gene: 4. The CDR3 contains 13 residues. The data belong to a study of blood T cell repertoires in COVID-19. Study in general: Sites across the United States, Italy and Spain contributed samples from acute and convalescent COVID-19.

Methods used by the authors: It was from reference gene primer amplification that nucleated cell counts were estimated. The assay was immunoSEQ multiplex PCR, and TCRdb's table has in-frame clones only and misses some. V and J calls and clone size are copied from that table; D and trimming were computed from the DNA. Of around 15,000 clones in the sample, approximately 91% are singletons; the top ten hold roughly 2.3%. What was sequenced was peripheral blood. This chain connects TRBV10-3 to TRBJ2-5, with 8 nucleotides matching TRBD1. This TCR came from an older woman in a cohort sampled during active or convalescent COVID-19. The CDR3 loop reads CAIRGQVGETQYF. The CDR3 DNA sequence: TGTGCCATCAGGGGACAGGTTGGAGAGACCCAGTACTTC.